The clone carrying this TCR beta chain was seen only a few times. One entry per CDR3 protein results from TCRdb running MiXCR on the 5' RACE reads. The table has some 59,000 distinct CDR3 sequences, approximately 9.9% seen once. Losses at the gene ends were 0 bases for V and 12 bases for J; bases not matched to a gene: 7. The CDR3 has 13 amino acids. The data are from a study of early T cells in non-severe SARS-CoV-2 infection. This receptor was obtained from an adult who was a healthcare worker with PCR-confirmed SARS-CoV-2 infection or an uninfected control (not recorded which). The rearrangement joins TRBV12-3 or TRBV12-4 to TRBJ1-2, with 7 bases identical to TRBD1. What was sequenced was whole blood. CDR3 sequence: CASSLAQTTGDTF. CDR3 coding DNA: TGTGCCAGCAGTTTAGCGCAGACAACAGGGGACACCTTC.